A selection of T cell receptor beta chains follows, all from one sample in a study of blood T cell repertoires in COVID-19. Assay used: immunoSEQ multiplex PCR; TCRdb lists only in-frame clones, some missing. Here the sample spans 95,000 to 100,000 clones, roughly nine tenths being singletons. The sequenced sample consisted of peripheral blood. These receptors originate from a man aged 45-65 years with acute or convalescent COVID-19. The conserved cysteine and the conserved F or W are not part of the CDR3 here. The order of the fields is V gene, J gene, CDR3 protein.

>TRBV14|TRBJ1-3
ASSRTSTGHSGNTIY
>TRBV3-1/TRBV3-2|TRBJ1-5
ASSFGGLQPQH
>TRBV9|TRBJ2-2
ASSVAGFGTGELF
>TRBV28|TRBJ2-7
ASSFETVGEQY
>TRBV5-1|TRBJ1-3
ASNAGSPGNTIY
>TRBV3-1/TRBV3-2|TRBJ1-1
ASIQQGEAF
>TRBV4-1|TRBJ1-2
ASSQKGQGSFT
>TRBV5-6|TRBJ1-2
ASSRGRDRSYGYT
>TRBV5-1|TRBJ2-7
ASSLGLLPQGPSYEQY
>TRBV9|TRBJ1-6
ASSEPGQGSSPLH
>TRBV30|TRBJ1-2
AWSNAGPGGGYT
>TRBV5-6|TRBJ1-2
ASSLARGIGDQGYT
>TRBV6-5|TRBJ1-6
ASSPRTASNSPLH
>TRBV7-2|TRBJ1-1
ASSLAFSAGNTEAF
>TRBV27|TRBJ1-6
ASSSGKSNNSPLH
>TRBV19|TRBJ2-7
ASTQQGGEQY
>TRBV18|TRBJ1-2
ASSPPVTGNGYT
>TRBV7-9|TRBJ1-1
ASSLDRVTEAF
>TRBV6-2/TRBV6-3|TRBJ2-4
ASSSPFSGKGEAKNIQY
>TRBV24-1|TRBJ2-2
ATSSGTGGTGELF
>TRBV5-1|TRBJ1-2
ASSLGGRQTQNGYT
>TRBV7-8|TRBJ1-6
ASSLSPSGSYNSPLH
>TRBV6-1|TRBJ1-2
AISTRGSNNYGYT